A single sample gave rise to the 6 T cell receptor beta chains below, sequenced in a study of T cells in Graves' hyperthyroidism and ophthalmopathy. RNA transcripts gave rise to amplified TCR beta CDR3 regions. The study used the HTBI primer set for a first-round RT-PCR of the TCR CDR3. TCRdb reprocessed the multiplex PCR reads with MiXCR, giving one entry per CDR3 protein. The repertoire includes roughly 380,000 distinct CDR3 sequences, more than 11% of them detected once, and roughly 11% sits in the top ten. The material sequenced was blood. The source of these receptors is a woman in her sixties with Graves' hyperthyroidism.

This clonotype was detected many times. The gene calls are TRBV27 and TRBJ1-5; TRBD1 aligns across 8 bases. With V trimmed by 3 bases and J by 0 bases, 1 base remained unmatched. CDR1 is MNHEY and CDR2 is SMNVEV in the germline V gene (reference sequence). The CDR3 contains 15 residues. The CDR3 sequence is CASSFGTGSNQPQHF. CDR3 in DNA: TGTGCCAGCAGTTTCGGGACAGGTAGCAATCAGCCCCAGCATTTT.

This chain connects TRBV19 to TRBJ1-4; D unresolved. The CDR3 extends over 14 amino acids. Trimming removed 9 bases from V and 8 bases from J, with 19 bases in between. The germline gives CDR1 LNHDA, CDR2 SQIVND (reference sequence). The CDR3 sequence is CASQSQLGSEKLFF. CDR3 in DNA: TGTGCCAGCCAAAGCCAGCTTGGTTCGGAAAAACTGTTTTTT.

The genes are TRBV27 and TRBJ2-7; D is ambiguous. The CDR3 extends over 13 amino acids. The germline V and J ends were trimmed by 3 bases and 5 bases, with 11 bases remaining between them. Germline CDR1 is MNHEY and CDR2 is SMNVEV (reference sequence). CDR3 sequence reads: CASSFTAQHEQYF. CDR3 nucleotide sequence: TGTGCCAGCAGTTTTACAGCACAGCACGAGCAGTACTTC.

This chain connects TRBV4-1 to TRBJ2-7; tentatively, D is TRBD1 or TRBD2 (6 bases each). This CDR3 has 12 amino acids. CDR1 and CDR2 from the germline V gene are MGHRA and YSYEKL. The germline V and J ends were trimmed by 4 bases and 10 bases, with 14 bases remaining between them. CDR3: CASSLTGGDQYF. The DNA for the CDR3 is TGCGCCAGCAGCCTCACCGGGGGCGATCAGTACTTC.

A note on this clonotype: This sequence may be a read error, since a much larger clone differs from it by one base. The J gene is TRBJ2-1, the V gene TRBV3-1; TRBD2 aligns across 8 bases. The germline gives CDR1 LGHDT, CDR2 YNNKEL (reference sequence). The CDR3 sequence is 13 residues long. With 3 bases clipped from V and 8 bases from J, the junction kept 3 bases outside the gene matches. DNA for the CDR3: TGTGCCAGCAGCCACGGGGGGGGCCATGAGCAGTTCTTC. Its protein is CASSHGGGHEQFF.

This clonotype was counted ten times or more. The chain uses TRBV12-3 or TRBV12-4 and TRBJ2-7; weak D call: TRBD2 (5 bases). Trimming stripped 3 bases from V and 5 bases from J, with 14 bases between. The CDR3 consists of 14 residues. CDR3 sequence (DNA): TGTGCCAGCAGTTTCGCGAGGGTAAGGGACGAGCAGTACTTC. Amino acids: CASSFARVRDEQYF.